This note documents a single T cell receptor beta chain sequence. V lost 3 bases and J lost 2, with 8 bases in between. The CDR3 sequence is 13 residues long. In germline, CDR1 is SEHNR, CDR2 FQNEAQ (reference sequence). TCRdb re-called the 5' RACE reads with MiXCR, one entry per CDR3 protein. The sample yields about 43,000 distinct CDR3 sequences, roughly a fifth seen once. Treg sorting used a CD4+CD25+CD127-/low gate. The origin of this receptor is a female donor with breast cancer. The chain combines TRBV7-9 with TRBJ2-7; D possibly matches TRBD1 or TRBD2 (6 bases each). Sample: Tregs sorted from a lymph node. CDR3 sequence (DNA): TGTGCCAGCAGCTTTAGGGGGGCCTACGAGCAGTACTTC. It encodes CASSFRGAYEQYF.